A selection of T cell receptor beta chains follows, all from one sample in a study of blood T cell repertoires in COVID-19. This table comes from immunoSEQ multiplex PCR, and its TCRdb copy is limited to in-frame clones, with some not included. This sample has 150,000 to 200,000 clones, with around nine tenths found just once. The sample comprised PBMCs or T cells enriched from blood (not recorded which). Receptors originate from a woman aged 45-65 years who had recovered from COVID-19. Each CDR3 is given with its conserved first and last residue. Size is stated for part of the rows, as once, few or many counts, or as a class when the clone is expanded.

TRBV6-2/TRBV6-3 | once | 16 | CASSSSYVQEDEKLFF
TRBV21-1 | few | 18 | CASSKDHSPGLDSYEQYF
TRBV11-3 | NA | 15 | CASSLDPGWFEELFF
TRBV18 | NA | 13 | CASSPRDRAGYTF
TRBV1 | few | 14 | CTSSMGGVVRSLHF
TRBV18 | NA | 14 | CASSQQGQNYEQYF
TRBV5-1 | once | 15 | CASSSTSGGTGELFF
TRBV5-5 | NA | 14 | CASSPGQGRDEQYF
TRBV30 | NA | 14 | CAWSGIGTEETQYF
TRBV7-3 | NA | 19 | CASSSPIPPDRVNTGELFF
TRBV10-3 | NA | 17 | CAIGPATSGGRGETQYF
TRBV5-1 | NA | 16 | CASSLGLGDRGEEQYF
TRBV7-8 | NA | 16 | CASSLVRSGGPVTQYF
TRBV5-1 | NA | 14 | CASSLVQSGNEQFF
TRBV7-2 | NA | 13 | CASSFRSSYEQYF
TRBV2 | NA | 15 | CASRMSQGSNQPQHF
TRBV4-2 | NA | 18 | CASSQEPSSWTGGYEQYF
TRBV30 | NA | 15 | CAWSGGQGINYEQYF
TRBV6-5 | NA | 15 | CASSYERGETDTQYF
TRBV19 | NA | 15 | CASSIDREGSTEAFF
TRBV6-4 | NA | 16 | CASSDSTRYSGNTIYF
TRBV6-5 | NA | 15 | CASSDPAGQNTEAFF
TRBV18 | NA | 15 | CASSPGTGGFQPQHF
TRBV6-2/TRBV6-3 | NA | 12 | CASSYVSDEQYF
TRBV7-9 | NA | 14 | CASSTGQGHEKLFF
TRBV5-4 | medium-sized | 15 | CASTLWGEWDYGYTF
TRBV7-2 | NA | 16 | CASSLALPDTRLGQYF
TRBV5-1 | NA | 13 | CASSLSGDEKLFF
TRBV6-2/TRBV6-3 | NA | 17 | CASSLRTGESYNSPLHF
TRBV30 | NA | 16 | CVVGTGPSRGTDTQYF
TRBV5-1 | NA | 14 | CASSVRDTGEKLFF
TRBV10-3 | NA | 17 | CAISESRGRSGGTEAFF
TRBV30 | NA | 16 | CAWSSPGQGATYEQYF
TRBV30 | few | 16 | CAWSARDRVWYGEQYF
TRBV30 | NA | 14 | CAWSAIAGAETQYF
TRBV9 | NA | 15 | CASSVVPSGLRELFF
TRBV24-1 | NA | 14 | CATSDVGLADTQYF
TRBV6-1 | NA | 16 | CASSDRDKATDYGYTF
TRBV7-9 | NA | 15 | CASSLPGGQLHTQYF
TRBV7-2 | NA | 15 | CASSVGGQPEETQYF
TRBV4-2 | few | 16 | CASSQVIGTVNEKLFF
TRBV19 | NA | 13 | CASSITGWSEQFF
TRBV11-3 | NA | 16 | CASSSPDSAFTGELFF